The rows below give T cell receptor beta chains drawn from one sample of a study of blood T cell repertoires in COVID-19. Sequenced by immunoSEQ multiplex PCR; TCRdb stores in-frame clones only, minus some. The data contain approximately 240,000 clones, approximately 80% of them singletons. The sequenced sample consisted of peripheral blood. These receptors were obtained from a woman between 35 and 50 years old who had recovered from COVID-19. CDR3s include the opening cysteine and the closing phenylalanine or tryptophan. Each record gives: V gene, J gene, D gene, clone size, CDR3 DNA, CDR3 protein. A D gene is named only where the DNA matches it firmly. The size field is filled for only some rows; it gives once, few, many or a size class.

>TRBV27|TRBJ2-1|NA|NA
TGTGCCAGCAGCCCGGGAATCCGTAAGGCCTACAATGAGCAGTTCTTC
CASSPGIRKAYNEQFF
>TRBV2|TRBJ2-3|NA|once
TGTGCCAGCAGTGATGCTGGCCCAGATACGCAGTATTTT
CASSDAGPDTQYF
>TRBV19|TRBJ1-2|NA|NA
TGTGCCAGTAGTAGGGAGGACTATGGCTACACCTTC
CASSREDYGYTF
>TRBV28|TRBJ1-5|TRBD1|few
TGTGCCAGCAGGACCGGGACAGGGGGCAATCAGCCCCAGCATTTT
CASRTGTGGNQPQHF
>TRBV18|TRBJ2-4|NA|NA
TGTGCCAGCTCACCCGACAGGGCCAAAAACATTCAGTACTTC
CASSPDRAKNIQYF
>TRBV5-1|TRBJ1-1|TRBD1|NA
TGCGCCAGCAGCTGGGGACAGACCGAAGCTTTCTTT
CASSWGQTEAFF
>TRBV6-5|TRBJ1-4|TRBD1|NA
TGTGCCAGCAGCAGAGGGACAGCAGAAAAACTGTTTTTT
CASSRGTAEKLFF
>TRBV23-1|TRBJ2-7|NA|once
TGCGCCAGCAAGGTTCCGTCCCCTGGGAGCTCCTACGAGCAGTACTTC
CASKVPSPGSSYEQYF
>TRBV6-6|TRBJ2-7|NA|NA
TGTGCCAGCAGCCCCACGGAAGGAGCCTACGAGCAGTACTTC
CASSPTEGAYEQYF
>TRBV5-6|TRBJ2-7|TRBD1|NA
TGTGCCAGCAGCACCGGTTATACAGGGGGTGAGCAGTACTTC
CASSTGYTGGEQYF
>TRBV12-5|TRBJ1-1|NA|NA
TGTGCTAGTGGTTTGGCGACAGCGAACACTGAAGCTTTCTTT
CASGLATANTEAFF
>TRBV12-3/TRBV12-4|TRBJ1-5|NA|NA
TGTGCCAGCAGCCTACAGGAGCTGGAGCCCCAGCATTTT
CASSLQELEPQHF
>TRBV18|TRBJ2-3|NA|once
TGTGCCAGCTCACCGGTTGCCTACACAGATACGCAGTATTTT
CASSPVAYTDTQYF
>TRBV7-9|TRBJ1-2|TRBD1|NA
TGTGCCAGCAGCCGCCAGGGGGCAGATGGCTACACCTTC
CASSRQGADGYTF
>TRBV3-1/TRBV3-2|TRBJ2-5|NA|NA
TGTGCCAGCGGTGAAGAGGAAGAGACCCAGTACTTC
CASGEEEETQYF
>TRBV12-3/TRBV12-4|TRBJ1-5|NA|NA
TGTGCCAGCAGTTTAGATGGAGGTCAGCCCCAGCATTTT
CASSLDGGQPQHF
>TRBV3-1/TRBV3-2|TRBJ2-7|NA|once
TGTGCCAGCAGCCAGTCGGGCTACGAGCAGTACTTC
CASSQSGYEQYF
>TRBV2|TRBJ2-1|NA|NA
TGTGCCAGCAGGGAAAGTCGGTACAATGAGCAGTTCTTC
CASRESRYNEQFF
>TRBV6-5|TRBJ1-5|NA|few
TGTGCCAGCAGTAGTGGGGGGGCGGTTCAGCCCCAGCATTTT
CASSSGGAVQPQHF
>TRBV12-3/TRBV12-4|TRBJ1-1|NA|NA
TGTGCCAGCAGTTTCGCGAAGAACACTGAAGCTTTCTTT
CASSFAKNTEAFF
>TRBV5-1|TRBJ1-2|NA|once
TGCGCCAGCAGCTCCGGTGGTAACTATGGCTACACCTTC
CASSSGGNYGYTF
>TRBV7-3|TRBJ2-3|TRBD1|NA
TGTGCCAGCAGCTTAACGGGACAGACCACAGATACGCAGTATTTT
CASSLTGQTTDTQYF
>TRBV15|TRBJ2-2|TRBD1|NA
TGTGCCACCAGCGGACAGGGGACCGGGGAGCTGTTTTTT
CATSGQGTGELFF
>TRBV5-6|TRBJ1-2|NA|once
TGTGCCAGCAGCTTTGGGCAGTCGTACTATGGCTACACCTTC
CASSFGQSYYGYTF
>TRBV29-1|TRBJ2-3|TRBD2|NA
TGCAGCGTTGCTTGGGAGGGCCTGGATACGCAGTATTTT
CSVAWEGLDTQYF
>TRBV12-3/TRBV12-4|TRBJ1-1|NA|NA
TGTGCCAGCATCAAAAAGGGGGTTGAAGCTTTCTTT
CASIKKGVEAFF
>TRBV10-1|TRBJ2-2|TRBD1|NA
TGCGCCAGCAGCAGGGGGCGAACATCCGGGGAGCTGTTTTTT
CASSRGRTSGELFF
>TRBV5-1|TRBJ1-4|NA|NA
TGCGCCAGCAGCTGGGGAGGGGAAAAACTGTTTTTT
CASSWGGEKLFF
>TRBV3-1/TRBV3-2|TRBJ2-7|NA|once
TGTGCCAGCAGCCAAGCGGCGGGGATCGAGCAGTACTTC
CASSQAAGIEQYF
>TRBV10-3|TRBJ2-7|NA|NA
TGTGCCATCAGGAAGAAGGACACCGGCCCCTACGAGCAGTACTTC
CAIRKKDTGPYEQYF
>TRBV3-1/TRBV3-2|TRBJ1-3|NA|few
TGTGCCAGCAGCCAAGATTGGGCCTCTGGAAACACCATATATTTT
CASSQDWASGNTIYF
>TRBV29-1|TRBJ1-1|NA|NA
TGCAGCGTTGGAAGACAGGCCAACACTGAAGCTTTCTTT
CSVGRQANTEAFF
>TRBV5-1|TRBJ1-2|TRBD1|once
TGCGCCAGCAGCTCACAGGGGCATGGCTACACCTTC
CASSSQGHGYTF
>TRBV21-1|TRBJ2-3|NA|NA
TGTGCCAGTAAGACAGGGACCACAGATACGCAGTATTTT
CASKTGTTDTQYF
>TRBV5-4|TRBJ2-1|TRBD1|NA
TGTGCCAGCAGCGGTGGGACAGGGGGTTATGAGCAGTTCTTC
CASSGGTGGYEQFF
>TRBV6-5|TRBJ2-4|NA|NA
TGTGCCAGCAGTTCGCGTGGGGGAGGAAACATTCAGTACTTC
CASSSRGGGNIQYF
>TRBV18|TRBJ1-4|NA|NA
TGTGCCAGCTCACCCGGGTATAAAGAAAAACTGTTTTTT
CASSPGYKEKLFF
>TRBV25-1|TRBJ2-2|NA|NA
TGTGCCAGCAGTGCCACGACCGTGCGGGGTGGCACCGGGGAGCTGTTTTTT
CASSATTVRGGTGELFF
>TRBV7-9|TRBJ1-4|TRBD1|NA
TGTGCCAGCAGCTCCGGGACAGAAAATGAAAAACTGTTTTTT
CASSSGTENEKLFF